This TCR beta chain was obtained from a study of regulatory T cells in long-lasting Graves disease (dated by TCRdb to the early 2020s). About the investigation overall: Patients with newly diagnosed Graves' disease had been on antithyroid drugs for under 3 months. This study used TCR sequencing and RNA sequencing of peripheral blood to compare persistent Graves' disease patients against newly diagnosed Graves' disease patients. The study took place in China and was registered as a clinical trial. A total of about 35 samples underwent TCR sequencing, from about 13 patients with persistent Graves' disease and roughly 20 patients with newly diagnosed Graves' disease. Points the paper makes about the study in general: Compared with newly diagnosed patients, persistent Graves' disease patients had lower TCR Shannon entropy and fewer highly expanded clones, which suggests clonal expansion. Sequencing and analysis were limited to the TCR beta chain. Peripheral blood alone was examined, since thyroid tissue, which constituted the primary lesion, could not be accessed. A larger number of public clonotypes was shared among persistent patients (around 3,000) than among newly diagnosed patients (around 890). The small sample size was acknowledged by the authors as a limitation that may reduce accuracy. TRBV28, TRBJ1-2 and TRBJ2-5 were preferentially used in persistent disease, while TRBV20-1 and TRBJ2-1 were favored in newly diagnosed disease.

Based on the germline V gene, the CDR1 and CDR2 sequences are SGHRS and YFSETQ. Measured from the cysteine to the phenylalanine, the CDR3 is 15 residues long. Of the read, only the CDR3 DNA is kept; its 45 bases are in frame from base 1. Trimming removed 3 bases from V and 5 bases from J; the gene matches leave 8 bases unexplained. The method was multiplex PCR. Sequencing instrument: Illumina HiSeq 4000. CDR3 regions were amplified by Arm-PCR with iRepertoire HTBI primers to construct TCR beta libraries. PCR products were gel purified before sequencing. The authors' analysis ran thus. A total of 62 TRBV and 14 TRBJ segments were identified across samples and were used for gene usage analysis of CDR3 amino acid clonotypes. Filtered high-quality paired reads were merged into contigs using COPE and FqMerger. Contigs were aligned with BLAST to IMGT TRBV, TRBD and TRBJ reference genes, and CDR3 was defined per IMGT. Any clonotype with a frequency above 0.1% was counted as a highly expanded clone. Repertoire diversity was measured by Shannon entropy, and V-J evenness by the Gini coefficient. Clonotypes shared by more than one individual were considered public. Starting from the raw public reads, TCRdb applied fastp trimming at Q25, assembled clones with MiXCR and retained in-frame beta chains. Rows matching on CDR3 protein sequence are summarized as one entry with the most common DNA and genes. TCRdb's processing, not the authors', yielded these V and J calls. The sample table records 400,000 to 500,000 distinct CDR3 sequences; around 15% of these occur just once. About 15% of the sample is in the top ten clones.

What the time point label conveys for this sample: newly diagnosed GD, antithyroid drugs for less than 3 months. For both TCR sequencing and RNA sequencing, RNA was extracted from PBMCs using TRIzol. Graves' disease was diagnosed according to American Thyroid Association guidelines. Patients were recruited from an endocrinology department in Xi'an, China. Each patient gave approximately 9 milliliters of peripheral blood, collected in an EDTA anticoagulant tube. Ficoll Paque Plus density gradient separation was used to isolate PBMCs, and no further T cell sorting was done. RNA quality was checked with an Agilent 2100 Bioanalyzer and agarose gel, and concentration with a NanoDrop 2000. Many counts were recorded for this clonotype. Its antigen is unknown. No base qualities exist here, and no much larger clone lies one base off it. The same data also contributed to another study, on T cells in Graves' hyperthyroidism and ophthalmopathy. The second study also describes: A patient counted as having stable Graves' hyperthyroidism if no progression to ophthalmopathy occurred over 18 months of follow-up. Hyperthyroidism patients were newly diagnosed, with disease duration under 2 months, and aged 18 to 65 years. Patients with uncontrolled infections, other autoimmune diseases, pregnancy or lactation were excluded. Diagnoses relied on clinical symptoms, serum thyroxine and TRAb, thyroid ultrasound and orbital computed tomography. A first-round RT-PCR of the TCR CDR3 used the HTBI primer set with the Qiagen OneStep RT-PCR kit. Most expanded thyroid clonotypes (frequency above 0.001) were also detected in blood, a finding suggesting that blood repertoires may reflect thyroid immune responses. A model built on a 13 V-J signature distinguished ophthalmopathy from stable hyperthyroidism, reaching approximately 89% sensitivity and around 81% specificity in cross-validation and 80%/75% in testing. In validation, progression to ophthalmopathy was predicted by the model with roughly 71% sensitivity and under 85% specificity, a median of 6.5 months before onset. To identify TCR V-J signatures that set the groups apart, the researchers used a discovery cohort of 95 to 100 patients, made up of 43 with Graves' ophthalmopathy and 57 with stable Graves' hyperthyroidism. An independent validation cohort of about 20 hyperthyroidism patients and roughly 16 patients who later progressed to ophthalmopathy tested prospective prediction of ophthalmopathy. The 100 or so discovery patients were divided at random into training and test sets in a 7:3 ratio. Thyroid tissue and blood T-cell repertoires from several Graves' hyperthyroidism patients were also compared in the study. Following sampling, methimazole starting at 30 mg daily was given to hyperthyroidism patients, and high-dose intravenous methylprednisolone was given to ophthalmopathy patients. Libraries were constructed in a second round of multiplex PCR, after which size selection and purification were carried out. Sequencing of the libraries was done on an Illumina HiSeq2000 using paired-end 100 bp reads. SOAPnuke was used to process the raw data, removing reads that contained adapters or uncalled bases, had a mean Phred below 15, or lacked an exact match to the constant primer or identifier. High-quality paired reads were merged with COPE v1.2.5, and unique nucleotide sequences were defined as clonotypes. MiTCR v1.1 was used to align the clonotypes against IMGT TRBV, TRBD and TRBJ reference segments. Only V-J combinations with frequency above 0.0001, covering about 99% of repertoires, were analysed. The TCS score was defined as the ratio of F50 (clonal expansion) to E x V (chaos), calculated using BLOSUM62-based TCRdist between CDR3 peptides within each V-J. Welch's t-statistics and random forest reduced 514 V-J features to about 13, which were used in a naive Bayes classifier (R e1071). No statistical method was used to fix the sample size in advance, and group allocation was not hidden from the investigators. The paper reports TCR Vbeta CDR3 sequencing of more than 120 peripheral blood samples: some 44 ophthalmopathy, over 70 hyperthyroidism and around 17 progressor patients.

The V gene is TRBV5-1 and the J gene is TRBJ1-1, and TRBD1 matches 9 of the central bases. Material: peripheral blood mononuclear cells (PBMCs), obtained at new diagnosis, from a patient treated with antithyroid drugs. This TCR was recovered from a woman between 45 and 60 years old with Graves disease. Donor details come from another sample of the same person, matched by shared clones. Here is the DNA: TGCGCCAGCAGCTCACAGGGGGCACCGAGGACTGAAGCTTTCTTT. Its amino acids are CASSSQGAPRTEAFF.